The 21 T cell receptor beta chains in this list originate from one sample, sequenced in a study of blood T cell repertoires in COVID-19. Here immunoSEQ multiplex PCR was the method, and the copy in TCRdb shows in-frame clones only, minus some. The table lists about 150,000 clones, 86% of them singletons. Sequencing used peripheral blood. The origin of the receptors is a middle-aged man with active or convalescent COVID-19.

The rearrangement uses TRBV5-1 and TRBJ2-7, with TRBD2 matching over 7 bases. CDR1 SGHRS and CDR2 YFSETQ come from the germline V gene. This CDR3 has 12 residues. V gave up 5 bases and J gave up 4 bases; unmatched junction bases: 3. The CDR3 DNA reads TGCGCCAGCAGATCTAGCGGTTACGAGCAGTACTTC. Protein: CASRSSGYEQYF.

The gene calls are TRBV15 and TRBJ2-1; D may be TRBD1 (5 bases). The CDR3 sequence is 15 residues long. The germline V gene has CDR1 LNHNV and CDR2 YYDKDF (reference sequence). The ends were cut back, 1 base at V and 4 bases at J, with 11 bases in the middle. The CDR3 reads CATSRGQLKYNEQFF. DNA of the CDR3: TGTGCCACCAGCAGAGGACAGCTAAAATACAATGAGCAGTTCTTC.

CDR3 coding DNA: TGTGCCAGCTCACAACAAGGGACAGGGAATCGCGAGCAGTACTTC. This sequence encodes CASSQQGTGNREQYF. This chain links TRBV18 with TRBJ2-7; 9 nucleotides line up with TRBD1. There are 15 residues in the CDR3. Trimming cost V 4 bases and J 6 bases; bases outside gene matches: 10. In germline, CDR1 is KGHSH, CDR2 LQKENI.

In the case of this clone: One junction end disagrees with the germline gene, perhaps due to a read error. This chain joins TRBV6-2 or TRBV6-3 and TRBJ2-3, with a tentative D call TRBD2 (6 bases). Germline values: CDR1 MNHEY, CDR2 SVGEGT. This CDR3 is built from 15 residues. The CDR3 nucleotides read TGTGCCAGCAGTCACTCAGGGACTAGCACAGATACGCAGTATTTT. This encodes CASSHSGTSTDTQYF.

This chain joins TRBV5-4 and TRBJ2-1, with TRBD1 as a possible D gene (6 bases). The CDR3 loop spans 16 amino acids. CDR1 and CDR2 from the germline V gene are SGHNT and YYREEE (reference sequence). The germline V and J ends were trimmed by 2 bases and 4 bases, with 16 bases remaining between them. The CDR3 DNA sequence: TGTGCCAGCAGCTTTCGACAGGTGTCGGGTTACAATGAGCAGTTCTTC. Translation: CASSFRQVSGYNEQFF.

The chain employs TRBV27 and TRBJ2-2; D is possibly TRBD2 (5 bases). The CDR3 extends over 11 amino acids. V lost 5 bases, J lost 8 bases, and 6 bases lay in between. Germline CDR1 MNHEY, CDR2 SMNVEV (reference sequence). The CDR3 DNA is TGTGCCAGCAGTCCGGGGGGGGAGCTGTTTTTT. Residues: CASSPGGELFF.

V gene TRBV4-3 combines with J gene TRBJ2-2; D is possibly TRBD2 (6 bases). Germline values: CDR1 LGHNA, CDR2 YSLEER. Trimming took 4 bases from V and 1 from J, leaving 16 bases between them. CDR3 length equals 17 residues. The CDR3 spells CASSPYRASVNTGELFF. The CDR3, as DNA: TGCGCCAGCAGCCCCTATCGGGCTAGCGTGAACACCGGGGAGCTGTTTTTT.

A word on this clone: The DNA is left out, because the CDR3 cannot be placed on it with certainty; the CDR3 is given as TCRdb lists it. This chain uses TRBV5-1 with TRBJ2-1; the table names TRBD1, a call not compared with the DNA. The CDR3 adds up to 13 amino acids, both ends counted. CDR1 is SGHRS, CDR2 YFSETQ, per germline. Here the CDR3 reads CASSSEVGTGSIF.

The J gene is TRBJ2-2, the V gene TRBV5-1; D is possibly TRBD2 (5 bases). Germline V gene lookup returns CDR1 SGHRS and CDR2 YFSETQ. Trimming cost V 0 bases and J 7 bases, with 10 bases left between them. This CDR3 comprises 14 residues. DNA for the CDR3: TGCGCCAGCAGCTTGGGGGCAGGAGGCGGGGAGCTGTTTTTT. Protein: CASSLGAGGGELFF.

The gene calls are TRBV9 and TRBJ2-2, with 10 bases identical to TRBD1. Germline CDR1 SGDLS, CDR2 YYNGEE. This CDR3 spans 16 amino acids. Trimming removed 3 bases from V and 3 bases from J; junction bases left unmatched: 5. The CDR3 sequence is CASSADRGGHTGELFF. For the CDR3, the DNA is TGTGCCAGCAGCGCGGACAGGGGGGGTCACACCGGGGAGCTGTTTTTT.

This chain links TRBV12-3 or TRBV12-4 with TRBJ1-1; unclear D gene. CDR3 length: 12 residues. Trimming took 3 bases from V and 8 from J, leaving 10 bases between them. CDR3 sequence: CASSFPESEAFF. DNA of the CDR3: TGTGCCAGCAGTTTCCCAGAATCAGAAGCTTTCTTT.

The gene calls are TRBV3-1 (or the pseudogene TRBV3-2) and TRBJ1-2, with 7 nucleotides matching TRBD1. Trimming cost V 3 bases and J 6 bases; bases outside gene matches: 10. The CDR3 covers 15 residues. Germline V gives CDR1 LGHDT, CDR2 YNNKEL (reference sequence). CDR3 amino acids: CASSHQAPTGNGYTF. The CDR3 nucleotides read TGTGCCAGCAGCCATCAAGCACCGACAGGGAATGGCTACACCTTC.

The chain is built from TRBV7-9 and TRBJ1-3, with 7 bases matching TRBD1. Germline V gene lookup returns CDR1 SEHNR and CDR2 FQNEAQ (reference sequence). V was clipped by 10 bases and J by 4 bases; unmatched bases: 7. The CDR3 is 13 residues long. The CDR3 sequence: CATGGGKGNTIYF. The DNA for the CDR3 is TGTGCCACCGGAGGGGGCAAGGGAAACACCATATATTTT. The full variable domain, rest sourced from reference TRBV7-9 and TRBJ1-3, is DTGVSQNPRHKITKRGQNVTFRCDPISEHNRLYWYRQTLGQGPEFLTYFQNEAQLEKSRLLSDRFSAERPKGSFSTLEIQRTEQGDSAMYLCATGGGKGNTIYFGEGSWLTVV.

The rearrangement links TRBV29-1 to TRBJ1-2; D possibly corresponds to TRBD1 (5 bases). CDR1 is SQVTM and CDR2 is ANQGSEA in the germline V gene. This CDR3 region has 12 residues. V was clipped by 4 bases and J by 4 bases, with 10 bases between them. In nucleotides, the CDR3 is TGCAGCGTTGTTAGGGGAGGCTATGGCTACACCTTC. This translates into CSVVRGGYGYTF.

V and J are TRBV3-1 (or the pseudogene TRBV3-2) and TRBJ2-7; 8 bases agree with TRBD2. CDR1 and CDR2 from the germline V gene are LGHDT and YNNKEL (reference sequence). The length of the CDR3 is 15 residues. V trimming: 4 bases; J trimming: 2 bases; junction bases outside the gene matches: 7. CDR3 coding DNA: TGTGCCAGCAGCCTCGGGGGGGCAGAAACCTACGAGCAGTACTTC. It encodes CASSLGGAETYEQYF.

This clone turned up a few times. CDR3: CASSYPGDTEAFF. DNA of the CDR3: TGTGCCAGCAGTTACCCCGGGGACACTGAAGCTTTCTTT. The J gene is TRBJ1-1, the V gene TRBV6-6; D is unclear. This CDR3 has 13 residues. Germline V lookup: CDR1 MNHNY, CDR2 SVGAGI (reference sequence). V was trimmed by 2 bases and J by 3 bases, leaving 7 bases between them.

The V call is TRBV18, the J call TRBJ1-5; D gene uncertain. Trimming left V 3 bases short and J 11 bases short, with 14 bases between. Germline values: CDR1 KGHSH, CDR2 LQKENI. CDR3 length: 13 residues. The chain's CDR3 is CASSPSPGWSQHF. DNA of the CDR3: TGTGCCAGCTCACCTTCACCCGGTTGGTCCCAGCATTTT.

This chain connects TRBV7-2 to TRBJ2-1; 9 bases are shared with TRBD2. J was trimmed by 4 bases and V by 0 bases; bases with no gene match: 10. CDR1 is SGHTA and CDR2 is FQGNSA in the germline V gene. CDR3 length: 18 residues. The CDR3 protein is CASSLATGGGAFYNEQFF. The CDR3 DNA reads TGTGCCAGCAGCTTAGCGACTGGCGGGGGGGCGTTTTACAATGAGCAGTTCTTC. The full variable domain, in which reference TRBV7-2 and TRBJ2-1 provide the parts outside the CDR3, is GAGVSQSPSNKVTEKGKDVELRCDPISGHTALYWYRQSLGQGLEFLIYFQGNSAPDKSGLPSDRFSAERTGGSVSTLTIQRTQQEDSAVYLCASSLATGGGAFYNEQFFGPGTRLTVL.

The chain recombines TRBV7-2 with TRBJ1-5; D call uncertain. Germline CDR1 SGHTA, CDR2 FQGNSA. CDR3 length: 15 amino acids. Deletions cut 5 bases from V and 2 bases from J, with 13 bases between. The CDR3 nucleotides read TGTGCCAGCAGCCCTAGTCGAGGCGGCAATCAGCCCCAGCATTTT. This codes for CASSPSRGGNQPQHF.

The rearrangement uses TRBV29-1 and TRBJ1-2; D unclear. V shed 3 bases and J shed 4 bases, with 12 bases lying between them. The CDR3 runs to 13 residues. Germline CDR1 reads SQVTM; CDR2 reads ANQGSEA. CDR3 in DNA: TGCAGCGTTGACGCAGGCACCGTCTATGGCTACACCTTC. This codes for CSVDAGTVYGYTF.

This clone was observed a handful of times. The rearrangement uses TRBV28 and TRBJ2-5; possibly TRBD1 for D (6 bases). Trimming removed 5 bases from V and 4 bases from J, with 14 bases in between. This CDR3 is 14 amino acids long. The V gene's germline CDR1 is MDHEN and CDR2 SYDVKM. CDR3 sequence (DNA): TGTGCCAGCAGTAGGGGACATCAAGCAGAGACCCAGTACTTC. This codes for CASSRGHQAETQYF. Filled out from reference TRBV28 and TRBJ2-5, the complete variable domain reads DVKVTQSSRYLVKRTGEKVFLECVQDMDHENMFWYRQDPGLGLRLIYFSYDVKMKEKGDIPEGYSVSREKKERFSLILESASTNQTSMYLCASSRGHQAETQYFGPGTRLLVL.